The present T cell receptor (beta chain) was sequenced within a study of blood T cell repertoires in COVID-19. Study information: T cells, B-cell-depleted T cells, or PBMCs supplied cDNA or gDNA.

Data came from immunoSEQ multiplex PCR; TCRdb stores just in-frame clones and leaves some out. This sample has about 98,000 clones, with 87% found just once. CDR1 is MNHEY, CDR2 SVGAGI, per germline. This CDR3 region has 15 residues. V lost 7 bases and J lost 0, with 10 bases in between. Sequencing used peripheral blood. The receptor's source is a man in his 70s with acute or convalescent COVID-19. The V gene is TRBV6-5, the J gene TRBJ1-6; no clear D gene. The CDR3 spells CASNERISYNSPLHF. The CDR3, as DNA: TGTGCCAGCAACGAGAGGATCTCCTATAATTCACCCCTCCACTTT.